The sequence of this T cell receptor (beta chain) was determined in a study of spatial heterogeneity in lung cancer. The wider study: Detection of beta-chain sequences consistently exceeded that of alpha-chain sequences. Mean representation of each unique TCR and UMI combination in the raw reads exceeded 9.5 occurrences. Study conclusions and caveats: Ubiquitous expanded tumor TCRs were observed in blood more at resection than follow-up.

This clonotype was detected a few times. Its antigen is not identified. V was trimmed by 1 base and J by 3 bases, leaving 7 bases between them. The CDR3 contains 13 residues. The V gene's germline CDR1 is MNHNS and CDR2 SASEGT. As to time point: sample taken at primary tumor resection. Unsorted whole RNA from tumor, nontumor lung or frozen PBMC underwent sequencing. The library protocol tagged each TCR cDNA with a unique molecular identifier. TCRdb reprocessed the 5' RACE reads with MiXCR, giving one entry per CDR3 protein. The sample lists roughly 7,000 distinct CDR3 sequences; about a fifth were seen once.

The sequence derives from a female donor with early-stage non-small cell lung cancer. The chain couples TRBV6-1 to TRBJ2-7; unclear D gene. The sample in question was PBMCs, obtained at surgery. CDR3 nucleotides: TGTGCCAGCAGTGAAGGGCACGACTACGAGCAGTACGTC. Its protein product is CASSEGHDYEQYV.